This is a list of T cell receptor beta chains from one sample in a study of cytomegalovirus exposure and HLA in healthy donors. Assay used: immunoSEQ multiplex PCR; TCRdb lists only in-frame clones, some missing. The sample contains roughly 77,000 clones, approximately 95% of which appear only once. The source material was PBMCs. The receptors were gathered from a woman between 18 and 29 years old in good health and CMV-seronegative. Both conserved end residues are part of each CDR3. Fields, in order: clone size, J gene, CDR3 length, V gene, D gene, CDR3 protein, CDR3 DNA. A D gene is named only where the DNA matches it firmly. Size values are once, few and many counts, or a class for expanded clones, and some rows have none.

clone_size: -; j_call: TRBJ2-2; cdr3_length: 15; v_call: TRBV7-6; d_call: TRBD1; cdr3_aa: CASSLGTGVPGELFF; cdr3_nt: TGTGCCAGCAGCTTGGGGACAGGGGTCCCCGGGGAGCTGTTTTTT
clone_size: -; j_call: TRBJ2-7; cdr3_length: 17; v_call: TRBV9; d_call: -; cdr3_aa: CASSVPQQGLPAYEQYF; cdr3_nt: TGTGCCAGCAGCGTTCCTCAGCAGGGGCTCCCTGCCTACGAGCAGTACTTC
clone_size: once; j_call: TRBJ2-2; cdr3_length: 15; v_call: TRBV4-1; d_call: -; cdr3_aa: CASSQQASNTGELFF; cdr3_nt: TGCGCCAGCAGCCAACAGGCCTCGAACACCGGGGAGCTGTTTTTT
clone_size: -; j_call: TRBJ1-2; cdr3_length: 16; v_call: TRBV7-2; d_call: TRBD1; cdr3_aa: CAAALGDRVNFDGYTF; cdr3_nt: TGTGCCGCTGCTCTAGGGGACAGGGTTAATTTCGATGGCTACACCTTC
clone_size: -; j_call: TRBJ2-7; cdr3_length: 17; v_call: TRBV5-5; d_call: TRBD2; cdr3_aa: CASSPGWTSGSMYEQYF; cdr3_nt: TGTGCCAGCAGCCCCGGATGGACTAGCGGGAGTATGTACGAGCAGTACTTC
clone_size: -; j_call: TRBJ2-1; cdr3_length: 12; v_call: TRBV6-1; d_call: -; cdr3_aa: CASTQGDNEQFF; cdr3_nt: TGTGCCAGCACCCAAGGAGACAATGAGCAGTTCTTC
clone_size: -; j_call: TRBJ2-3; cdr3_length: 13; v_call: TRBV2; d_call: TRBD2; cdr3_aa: CASRTSGSDTQYF; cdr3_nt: TGTGCCAGCCGGACTAGCGGGTCAGATACGCAGTATTTT
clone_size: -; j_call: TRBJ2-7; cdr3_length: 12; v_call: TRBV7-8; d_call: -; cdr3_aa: CASSLAIREQYF; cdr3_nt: TGTGCCAGCAGCTTAGCGATACGGGAGCAGTACTTC
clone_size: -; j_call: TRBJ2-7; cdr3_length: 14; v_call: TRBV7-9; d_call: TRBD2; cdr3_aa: CASSSTLAGDEQYF; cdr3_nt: TGTGCCAGCAGCAGCACCCTAGCGGGAGACGAGCAGTACTTC
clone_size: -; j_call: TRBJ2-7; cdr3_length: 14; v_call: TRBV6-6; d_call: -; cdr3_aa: CASNNSSRANEQYF; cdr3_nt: TGTGCCAGCAACAACTCATCGAGGGCCAACGAGCAGTACTTC
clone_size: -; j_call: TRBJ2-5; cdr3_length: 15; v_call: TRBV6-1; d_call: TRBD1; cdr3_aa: CASSRDRGARETQYF; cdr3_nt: TGTGCCAGCAGTCGAGACAGGGGGGCCCGGGAGACCCAGTACTTC
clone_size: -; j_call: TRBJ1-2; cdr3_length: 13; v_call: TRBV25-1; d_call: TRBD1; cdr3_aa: CASTDRESYGYTF; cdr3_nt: TGTGCCAGCACCGACAGGGAGAGCTATGGCTACACCTTC
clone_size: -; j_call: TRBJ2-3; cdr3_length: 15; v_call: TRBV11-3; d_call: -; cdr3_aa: CASSSRTGPADTQYF; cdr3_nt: TGTGCCAGCAGCTCCCGCACAGGGCCCGCAGATACGCAGTATTTT
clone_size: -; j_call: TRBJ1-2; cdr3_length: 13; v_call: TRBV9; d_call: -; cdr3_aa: CASSVRAREGYTF; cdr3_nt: TGTGCCAGCAGCGTAAGGGCCAGGGAAGGCTACACCTTC
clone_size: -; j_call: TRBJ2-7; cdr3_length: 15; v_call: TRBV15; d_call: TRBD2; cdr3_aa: CATSTLAGVEYEQYF; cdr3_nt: TGTGCCACCAGCACTTTAGCGGGAGTGGAGTACGAGCAGTACTTC
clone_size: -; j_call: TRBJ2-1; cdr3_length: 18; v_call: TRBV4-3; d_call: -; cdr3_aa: CASSQDVPHLSSYNEQFF; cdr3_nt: TGCGCCAGCAGCCAAGATGTCCCGCACCTCAGCTCCTACAATGAGCAGTTCTTC
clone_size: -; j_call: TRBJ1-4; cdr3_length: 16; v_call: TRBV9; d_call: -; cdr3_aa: CASSVGQELSNEKLFF; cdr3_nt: TGTGCCAGCAGCGTAGGACAGGAGCTGTCTAATGAAAAACTGTTTTTT
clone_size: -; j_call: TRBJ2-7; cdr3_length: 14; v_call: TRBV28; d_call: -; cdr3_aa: CASSYPGTWNEQYF; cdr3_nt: TGTGCCAGCAGTTATCCCGGGACATGGAACGAGCAGTACTTC
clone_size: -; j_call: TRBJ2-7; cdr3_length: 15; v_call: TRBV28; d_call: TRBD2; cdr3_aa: CATTKSGRAFYEQYF; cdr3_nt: TGTGCCACCACAAAAAGCGGGAGGGCATTCTACGAGCAGTACTTC
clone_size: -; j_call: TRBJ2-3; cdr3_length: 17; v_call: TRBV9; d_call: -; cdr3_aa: CASSVRSGSLFTDTQYF; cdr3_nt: TGTGCCAGCAGCGTACGATCGGGTAGCCTCTTCACAGATACGCAGTATTTT
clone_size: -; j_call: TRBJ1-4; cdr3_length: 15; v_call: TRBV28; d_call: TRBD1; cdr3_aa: CASRIPGTGDEKLFF; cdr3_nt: TGTGCCAGCAGGATACCCGGGACAGGGGATGAAAAACTGTTTTTT
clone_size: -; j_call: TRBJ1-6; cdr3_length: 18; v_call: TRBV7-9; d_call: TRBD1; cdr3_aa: CASSAPGQKSSYNSPLHF; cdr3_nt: TGTGCCAGCAGCGCACCGGGACAGAAGAGCTCCTATAATTCACCCCTCCACTTT
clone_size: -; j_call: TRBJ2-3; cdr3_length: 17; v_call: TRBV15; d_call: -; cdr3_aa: CATSKSLQLEGTDTQYF; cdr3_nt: TGTGCCACCAGCAAATCATTACAGTTGGAGGGCACAGATACGCAGTATTTT
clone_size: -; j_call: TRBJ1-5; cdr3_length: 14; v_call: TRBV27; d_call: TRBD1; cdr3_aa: CASSLTGARQPQHF; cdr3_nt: TGTGCCAGCAGTCTGACAGGGGCACGGCAGCCCCAGCATTTT
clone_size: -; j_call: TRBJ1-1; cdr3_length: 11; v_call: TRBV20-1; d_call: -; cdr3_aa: CSAFGDTEAFF; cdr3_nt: TGCAGTGCTTTCGGGGACACTGAAGCTTTCTTT
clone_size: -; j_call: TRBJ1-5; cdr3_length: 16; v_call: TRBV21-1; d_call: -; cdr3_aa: CASSKKTGASNQPQHF; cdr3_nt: TGTGCCAGCAGCAAAAAGACAGGGGCCTCCAATCAGCCCCAGCATTTT
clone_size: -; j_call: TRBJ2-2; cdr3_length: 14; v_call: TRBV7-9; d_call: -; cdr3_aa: CASSPGTNTGELFF; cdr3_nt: TGTGCCAGCAGCCCCGGGACTAACACCGGGGAGCTGTTTTTT
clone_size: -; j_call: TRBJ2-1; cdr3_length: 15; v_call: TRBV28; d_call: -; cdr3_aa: CASSLFPGVHNEQFF; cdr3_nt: TGTGCCAGCAGTTTATTTCCGGGAGTCCACAATGAGCAGTTCTTC
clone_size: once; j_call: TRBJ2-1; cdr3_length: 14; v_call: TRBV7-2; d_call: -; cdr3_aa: CASSAAAQGNEQFF; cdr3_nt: TGTGCCAGCAGCGCCGCGGCCCAGGGGAATGAGCAGTTCTTC
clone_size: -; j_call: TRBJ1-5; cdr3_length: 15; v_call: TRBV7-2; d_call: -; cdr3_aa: CASSLGRGYRQPQHF; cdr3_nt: TGTGCCAGCAGCTTAGGACGAGGGTACCGTCAGCCCCAGCATTTT
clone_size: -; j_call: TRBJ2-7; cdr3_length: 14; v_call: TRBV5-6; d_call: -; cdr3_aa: CASSLAGRPGEQYF; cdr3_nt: TGTGCCAGCAGCTTGGCGGGGAGACCCGGCGAGCAGTACTTC
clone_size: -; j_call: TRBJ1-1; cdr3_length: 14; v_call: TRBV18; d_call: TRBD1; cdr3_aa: CASSLNAGQGEAFF; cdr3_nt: TGTGCCAGCTCACTCAACGCGGGACAGGGAGAAGCTTTCTTT
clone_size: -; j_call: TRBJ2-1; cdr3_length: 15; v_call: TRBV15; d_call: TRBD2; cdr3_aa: CATSREAGGLDEQFF; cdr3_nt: TGTGCCACCAGCAGAGAAGCGGGGGGCCTGGATGAGCAGTTCTTC
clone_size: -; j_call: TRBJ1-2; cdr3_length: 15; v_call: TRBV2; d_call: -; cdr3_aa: CASSGRTEINYGYTF; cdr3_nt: TGTGCCAGCAGTGGCCGGACAGAGATAAACTATGGCTACACCTTC
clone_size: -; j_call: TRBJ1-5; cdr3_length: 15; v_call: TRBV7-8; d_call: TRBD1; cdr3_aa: CASSSTGQGLQPQHF; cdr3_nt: TGTGCCAGCAGCTCCACGGGACAGGGTTTGCAGCCCCAGCATTTT
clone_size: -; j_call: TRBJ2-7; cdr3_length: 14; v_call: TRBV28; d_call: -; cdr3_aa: CASSLLAFTYEQYF; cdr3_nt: TGTGCCAGCAGTTTATTAGCGTTCACCTACGAGCAGTACTTC
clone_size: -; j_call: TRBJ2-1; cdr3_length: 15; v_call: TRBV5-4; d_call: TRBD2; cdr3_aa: CASSLAGGLGNEQFF; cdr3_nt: TGTGCCAGCAGCTTGGCGGGGGGTCTGGGCAATGAGCAGTTCTTC
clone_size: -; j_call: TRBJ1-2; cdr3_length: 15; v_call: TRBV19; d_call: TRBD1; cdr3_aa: CASSTKIDRVGGYTF; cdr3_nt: TGTGCCAGTAGTACCAAGATCGACAGGGTGGGTGGCTACACCTTC
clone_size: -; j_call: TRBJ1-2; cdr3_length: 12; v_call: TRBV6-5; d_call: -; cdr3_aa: CASRETGYGYTF; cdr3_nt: TGTGCCAGCAGGGAGACAGGCTATGGCTACACCTTC
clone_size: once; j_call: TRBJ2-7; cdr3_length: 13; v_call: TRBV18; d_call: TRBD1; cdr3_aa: CASSIGQVYEQYF; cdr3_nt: TGTGCCAGCTCAATCGGACAGGTTTACGAGCAGTACTTC
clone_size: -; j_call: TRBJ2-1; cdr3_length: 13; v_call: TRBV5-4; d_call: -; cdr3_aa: CASTTDSYNEQFF; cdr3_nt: TGTGCCAGCACCACGGACAGTTACAATGAGCAGTTCTTC
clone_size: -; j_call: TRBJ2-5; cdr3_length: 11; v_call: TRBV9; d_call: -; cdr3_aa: CASSRGETQYF; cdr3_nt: TGTGCCAGCAGTCGGGGGGAGACCCAGTACTTC
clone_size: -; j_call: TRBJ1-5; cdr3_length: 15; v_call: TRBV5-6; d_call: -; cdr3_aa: CASSFLGMGNQPQHF; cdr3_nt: TGTGCCAGCAGCTTCCTGGGCATGGGCAATCAGCCCCAGCATTTT
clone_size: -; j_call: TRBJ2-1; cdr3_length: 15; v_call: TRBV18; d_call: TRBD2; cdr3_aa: CASKTSGGIYNEQFF; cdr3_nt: TGTGCCAGCAAGACTAGCGGGGGGATCTACAATGAGCAGTTCTTC
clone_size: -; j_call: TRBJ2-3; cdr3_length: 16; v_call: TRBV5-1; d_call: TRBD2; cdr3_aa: CASSLSRLAGPDTQYF; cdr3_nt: TGCGCCAGCAGCTTGTCACGGCTAGCGGGACCAGATACGCAGTATTTT
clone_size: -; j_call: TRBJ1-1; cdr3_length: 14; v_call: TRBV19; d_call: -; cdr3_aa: CASSTRESNTEAFF; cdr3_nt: TGTGCCAGTAGTACAAGGGAGTCCAACACTGAAGCTTTCTTT
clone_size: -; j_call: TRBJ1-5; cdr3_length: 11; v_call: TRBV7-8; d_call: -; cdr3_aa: CASSLGGPQHF; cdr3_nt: TGTGCCAGCAGCTTAGGAGGGCCCCAGCATTTT
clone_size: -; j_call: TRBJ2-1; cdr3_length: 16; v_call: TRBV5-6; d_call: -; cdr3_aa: CASSFLRSGSYNEQFF; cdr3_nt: TGTGCCAGCAGCTTTCTCCGTTCGGGCTCCTACAATGAGCAGTTCTTC
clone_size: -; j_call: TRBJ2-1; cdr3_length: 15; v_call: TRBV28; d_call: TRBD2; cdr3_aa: CASRWTSGSYHEQFF; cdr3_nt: TGTGCCAGCAGGTGGACTAGCGGGAGCTACCATGAGCAGTTCTTC
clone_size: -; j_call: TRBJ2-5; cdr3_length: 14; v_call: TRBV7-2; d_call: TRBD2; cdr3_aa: CASSSSGGSETQYF; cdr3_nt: TGTGCCAGCAGCTCTAGCGGGGGCTCGGAGACCCAGTACTTC
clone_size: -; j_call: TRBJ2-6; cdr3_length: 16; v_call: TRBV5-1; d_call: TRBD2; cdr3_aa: CASSPGGSSGANVLTF; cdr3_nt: TGCGCCAGCAGCCCCGGGGGGAGCTCTGGGGCCAACGTCCTGACTTTC
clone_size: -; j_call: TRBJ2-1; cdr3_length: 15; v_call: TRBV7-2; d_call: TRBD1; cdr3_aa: CASSRRAGGPDEQFF; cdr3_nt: TGTGCCAGCAGCCGGCGGGCAGGGGGCCCCGATGAGCAGTTCTTC
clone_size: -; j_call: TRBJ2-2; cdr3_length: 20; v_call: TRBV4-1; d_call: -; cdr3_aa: CASSHIINLRPRVNTGELFF; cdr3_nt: TGCGCCAGCAGCCACATCATTAACTTAAGACCCCGGGTGAACACCGGGGAGCTGTTTTTT
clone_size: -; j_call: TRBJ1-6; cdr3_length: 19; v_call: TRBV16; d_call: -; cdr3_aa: CASSPRNRAASSYNSPLHF; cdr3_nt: TGTGCCAGCAGCCCACGGAACAGGGCTGCCAGCTCCTATAATTCACCCCTCCACTTT
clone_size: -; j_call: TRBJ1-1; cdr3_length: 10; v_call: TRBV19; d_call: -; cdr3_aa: CASMRQEAFF; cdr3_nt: TGTGCCAGTATGAGACAGGAAGCTTTCTTT